The 13 T cell receptor beta chains listed next were all sequenced from one sample in a study of blood T cells in healthy people across ages. A sample-barcoded 5' primer and a J-beta primer mix were used in a second PCR of about 7 to 11 cycles. TCRdb ran MiXCR on the 5' RACE reads and lists one entry per CDR3 protein. The sample consists of fewer than 750,000 distinct CDR3 sequences, more than 45% of them appearing once. The sample was blood. The source of these receptors is a man at least 80 years old in good health.

This clonotype appeared a few times. The chain employs TRBV6-2 or TRBV6-3 and TRBJ2-1, with D possibly being TRBD2 (6 bases). The CDR3 has 13 residues. V dropped 6 bases and J dropped 9 bases, with 15 bases sitting between them. From germline, CDR1 is MNHEY and CDR2 SVGEGT. The DNA of the CDR3 is TGTGCCAGCAGAGCGACGGGACTTCTTGAGCAGTTCTTC. Protein: CASRATGLLEQFF.

The chain recombines TRBV12-3 or TRBV12-4 with TRBJ2-7; D is perhaps TRBD2 (6 bases). Between the trimmed V and J ends, which lost 5 bases and 5 bases, there was a span of 13 bases. CDR3 length equals 13 residues. CDR3 sequence reads: CASSPAGTDEQYF. The CDR3 coding sequence is TGTGCCAGCAGTCCCGCGGGGACCGACGAGCAGTACTTC.

The chain recombines TRBV5-1 with TRBJ1-4; a weak D match, TRBD1 (6 bases). The germline V and J ends were trimmed by 4 bases and 3 bases, with 13 bases remaining between them. The germline V gene has CDR1 SGHRS and CDR2 YFSETQ. The CDR3 has 15 residues. The CDR3 DNA reads TGCGCCAGCAGCGACCCAGGGGTAGCTAATGAAAAACTGTTTTTT. Amino acid sequence: CASSDPGVANEKLFF.

This chain uses TRBV29-1 with TRBJ2-1, with D perhaps TRBD2 (6 bases). This CDR3 region has 13 residues. Trimming stripped 3 bases from V and 4 bases from J, with 10 bases between. From germline, CDR1 is SQVTM and CDR2 ANQGSEA. The CDR3 DNA sequence: TGCAGCGTTGATGGCGGGGTTTACAATGAGCAGTTCTTC. It yields the protein CSVDGGVYNEQFF.

The V and J genes are TRBV3-1 and TRBJ2-6; the D is unclear. CDR3 length: 18 residues. Germline V gene lookup returns CDR1 LGHDT and CDR2 YNNKEL (reference sequence). The germline V and J ends were trimmed by 5 bases and 0 bases, with 17 bases remaining between them. In DNA, the CDR3 is TGTGCCAGCAGCTTGGGTCCCCCCACCTACTCTGGGGCCAACGTCCTGACTTTC. Residues: CASSLGPPTYSGANVLTF.

This clonotype was seen only a few times. The chain has TRBV20-1 and TRBJ2-3; no clear D. The CDR3 is 14 amino acids. Trimming left V 0 bases short and J 0 bases short, with 7 bases between. Germline CDR1 DFQATT, CDR2 SNEGSKA (reference sequence). The CDR3 loop is CSARDSSSTDTQYF. The CDR3 DNA sequence: TGCAGTGCTAGAGATTCAAGTAGCACAGATACGCAGTATTTT.

V is TRBV7-8 and J is TRBJ2-5; 8 nucleotides agree with TRBD1. The J call may be wrong; the DNA end is better matched by TRBJ2-7. The CDR3 length is 14 residues. Germline values: CDR1 SGHVS, CDR2 FQNEAQ. CDR3 residues: CASSLGTGRYEQYF. CDR3 nucleotides: TGTGCCAGCAGCTTAGGGACAGGGAGATACGAGCAGTACTTC.

This clonotype was picked up a small number of times. The chain combines TRBV5-1 with TRBJ1-1; the D is unclear. The CDR3 extends over 15 amino acids. V gave up 4 bases and J gave up 3 bases, with 16 bases separating them. Germline loops: CDR1 SGHRS, CDR2 YFSETQ. As DNA, the CDR3 is TGCGCCAGCAGCCTCGGGATGCTTGGGGACACTGAAGCTTTCTTT. Translating gives CASSLGMLGDTEAFF.

This clonotype was detected ten times or more. This chain links TRBV29-1 with TRBJ2-6, with D hard to call. V lost 5 bases and J 0 bases, leaving 8 bases between the germline ends. This CDR3 region has 14 residues. CDR1 and CDR2 (germline): SQVTM, ANQGSEA. The CDR3 loop is CSVLASSGANVLTF. The CDR3 coding sequence is TGCAGCGTTCTTGCTTCCTCTGGGGCCAACGTCCTGACTTTC.

This clonotype has more than one count but fewer than ten. This chain uses TRBV18 with TRBJ2-7; possible D gene TRBD1, 5 bases. CDR3 length: 15 amino acids. Per the germline V gene, CDR1 is KGHSH and CDR2 is LQKENI. The ends were cut back, 3 bases at V and 0 bases at J, with 12 bases in the middle. In DNA form, the CDR3 reads TGTGCCAGCTCACCTACGACAGCAAGCTCCTACGAGCAGTACTTC. Translated: CASSPTTASSYEQYF.

The rearrangement links TRBV6-6 to TRBJ2-2, with a tentative D call TRBD1 (5 bases). This CDR3 region has 15 residues. CDR1 is MNHNY and CDR2 is SVGAGI in the germline V gene (reference sequence). V lost 6 bases to trimming and J lost 0 bases, with 11 bases between them. This CDR3 reads CASSMTEPNTGELFF. CDR3 nucleotides: TGTGCCAGCAGCATGACAGAGCCGAACACCGGGGAGCTGTTTTTT.

The V and J genes are TRBV20-1 and TRBJ2-7, with D unclear. The germline V gene has CDR1 DFQATT and CDR2 SNEGSKA (reference sequence). The CDR3 is 13 amino acids. DNA for the CDR3: TGCAGCGTGCGGTGCATGGGATCCTACGAGCAGTACTTC. This encodes CSVRCMGSYEQYF.

The rearrangement joins TRBV5-1 to TRBJ2-1; no firm D call. The CDR3 is 14 residues long. The germline V gene has CDR1 SGHRS and CDR2 YFSETQ. Trimming took off 8 bases at V and 0 bases at J, with 12 bases between the two ends. This CDR3 reads CASSARNSYNEQFF. The CDR3 DNA is TGCGCCAGTTCGGCCAGAAACTCCTACAATGAGCAGTTCTTC.